This T cell receptor beta chain was captured by sequencing in a study of T cell repertoires in cytomegalovirus infection (dated by TCRdb to between 2018 and 2020). For the study in its entirety: Donor HLA type was relevant to the analysis, as public TCR beta signatures indicated carriage of CMV infection together with the matching HLA type.

Comments on this clonotype: Its binding antigen is unknown. No base qualities exist here, and no much larger clone lies one base off it.

Compared with germline, V lacks 0 bases and J lacks 3 bases; bases without a gene match: 10. CDR1 DFQATT and CDR2 SNEGSKA are derived from the germline V gene (reference sequence). From cysteine to phenylalanine, the CDR3 is 16 amino acids long. Only CDR3 DNA is held: 48 bases, read in frame from base 1. Results and caveats for the whole study, not just this receptor: Cumulative frequency of public TCR beta family members discriminated carriers of CMV infection plus the relevant HLA type in this cohort and an independent approximately 370-donor cohort. The ex vivo response was dominated by HLA-C-restricted CMV-specific TCR beta clonotypes, which also provided the single most frequent clonotype in two of eight donors.

Sequencing was carried out with an Illumina HiSeq 1500. The raw public reads went through TCRdb reprocessing: fastp at Q25, MiXCR clone calling, in-frame beta chains kept. When rows share a CDR3 protein, they turn into one entry using the most common DNA and genes. The sample table contains 350,000 to 500,000 distinct CDR3 sequences; only one count was recorded for approximately 33% of them. Around 15% of the sample is in the top ten clones. This clonotype was obtained from a human donor in good health (CMV status not recorded). Some clones in this sample may be carry-over from other donors' samples. The sequencing sample was made of PBMCs. The V and J genes are TRBV20-1 and TRBJ2-7; TRBD1 agrees with 8 junctional bases. The CDR3 region: CSARDVRTGIHYEQYF. In nucleotide form, the sequence is TGCAGTGCTAGAGATGTAAGGACAGGGATACACTACGAGCAGTACTTC.